This TCR beta chain was profiled in a study of CD8+CD57+ T cells in acquired aplastic anemia. Background on the study: CD4+ and CD8+ cells, once sorted, gave DNA averaging around 3.4 ug. Study-wide findings and caveats: Overlapping CD8+ CDR3 repertoires of patients and controls contained twenty-nine shared sequences. CD8+ Simpson's diversity in patients was not significantly different from that in controls.

With respect to this clonotype: Its target is unknown.

It was genomic DNA that served as the template for profiling TCR beta VDJ and CDR3. TCRdb reprocessed the reads via MiXCR and lists one record per CDR3 protein. Of 110,000 or so distinct CDR3 sequences in the sample, about half are singletons; the top ten hold roughly 34%. What was sequenced was sorted CD4+, CD8+, or CD8+CD57+ T cells (not recorded which) from PBMCs. This clonotype was sampled from a human donor in good health, serving as a control.

The CDR3 region has the DNA TGCAGTGCTACCTCGACAGGGGTCCACGAGCAGTACGTC. It specifies CSATSTGVHEQYV. The genes are TRBV20-1 and TRBJ2-7, with 8 bases fitting TRBD1. Per the germline V gene, CDR1 is DFQATT and CDR2 is SNEGSKA (reference sequence). The J segment lost 5 bases and the V segment lost 4 bases, leaving 7 bases of the junction unmatched. The CDR3 spans 13 residues.